This T cell receptor (beta chain) was documented in a study of TIL therapy for anti-PD-1-resistant metastatic lung cancer. Background on the study: Median tumor mutation burden was 1.5 mutations per megabase.

Indicated time point: pre-treatment sample, taken before nivolumab and TIL therapy. This was the immunoSEQ v3 assay. TCRdb keeps only in-frame clones here, not all; method: immunoSEQ multiplex PCR. This sample yields 50,000 to 70,000 clones, of which roughly 77% are seen a single time; just under 3% belongs to the top ten. Specimen: blood, collected at baseline. The receptor comes from a person aged 25 to 85 with non-small cell lung cancer.

The CDR3 bases are TGTGCCACCAGCGGGGAGGGAGACCTCACAGATACGCAGTATTTT. It is translated as CATSGEGDLTDTQYF. J is TRBJ2-3 and V is TRBV15; TRBD2 matches 7 bases. With V trimmed by 5 bases and J by 2 bases, 7 bases remained unmatched. Per germline, CDR1 LNHNV and CDR2 YYDKDF (reference sequence). This CDR3 has 15 amino acids.